This T cell receptor (beta chain) was sequenced for a study of T cells after yellow fever vaccination. The table lists this clonotype with many counts. Its antigen is as yet unknown. Trimming cost V 4 bases and J 3 bases; bases outside gene matches: 2. This CDR3 region has 15 residues. General study points: A secondary response was less intense yet reached its peak sooner, at day 5 versus 15. Re-detected after boosting: most primary clones, 96% of CD4 and over 80% of CD8. It was a small share of clonotypes that appeared in both CD4 and CD8 compartments.

Template switching with 5'RACE generated the TCR cDNA and added a universal primer site and UMIs. TCRdb recomputed calls from the 5' RACE reads with MiXCR, one row per CDR3 protein. Of about 300,000 distinct CDR3 sequences listed, roughly 8.7% are singletons. This sequence joins TRBV12-3 or TRBV12-4 and TRBJ2-3; 12 bases map to TRBD2. This receptor was taken from a man aged 18 to 30 who received the YFV17D yellow fever vaccine. The sample in question was CD4+ T cells sorted from PBMCs, obtained 5 days after the yellow fever booster vaccination. CDR3 residues: CASSSTSGGTDTQYF. CDR3 DNA: TGTGCCAGCAGTTCGACTAGCGGGGGAACAGATACGCAGTATTTT.